This T cell receptor (beta chain) comes out of a study of blood T cell repertoires in COVID-19. This CDR3 has 19 residues. The V gene lost 2 bases and the J gene lost 1 base, with 20 bases spanning the gap. Per germline, CDR1 MNHEY and CDR2 SMNVEV (reference sequence). Under the authors' procedure: Amplification from reference gene primers served as the basis for estimated nucleated cell counts. Assay: immunoSEQ multiplex PCR; the TCRdb copy retains only in-frame clones and omits some. V and J calls and clone size are copied from that table; D and trimming were computed from the DNA. The profile covers 200,000 or so clones, with 65% to 90% appearing a single time and 3.5% to 4.5% taken by the ten largest.

Material for sequencing was PBMCs or T cells enriched from blood (not recorded which). This chain joins TRBV27 and TRBJ2-2; perhaps TRBD2 as D (6 bases). The sequence was obtained from a woman aged 40 to 50 with acute COVID-19. CDR3 region: CASSLAPPSAGGNTGELFF. In DNA form, the CDR3 reads TGTGCCAGCAGTTTAGCCCCCCCCTCAGCGGGTGGGAACACCGGGGAGCTGTTTTTT.